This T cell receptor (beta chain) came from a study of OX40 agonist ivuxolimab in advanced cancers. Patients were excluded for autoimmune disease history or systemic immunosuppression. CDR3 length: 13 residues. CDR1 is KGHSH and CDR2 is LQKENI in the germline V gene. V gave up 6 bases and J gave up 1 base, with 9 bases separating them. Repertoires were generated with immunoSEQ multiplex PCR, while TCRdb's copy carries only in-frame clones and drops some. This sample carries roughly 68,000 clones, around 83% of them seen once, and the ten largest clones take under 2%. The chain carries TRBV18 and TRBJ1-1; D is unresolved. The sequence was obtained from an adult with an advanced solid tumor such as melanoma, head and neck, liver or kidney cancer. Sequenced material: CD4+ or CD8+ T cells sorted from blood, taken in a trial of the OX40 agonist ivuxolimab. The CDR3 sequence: CASSHGRNTEAFF. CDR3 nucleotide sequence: TGTGCCAGCTCGCACGGAAGGAACACTGAAGCTTTCTTT.